This T cell receptor beta chain was sequenced during a study of cytomegalovirus exposure and HLA in healthy donors. In the study overall: Among about 380 genotyped donors, about 85% fell in the Caucasian-associated ancestry cluster. Study-wide points: Indistinguishable V segments such as TRBV6-2 and TRBV6-3 were excluded. TCR beta V- and J-gene trimming, according to a later analysis, was linked to a missense DCLRE1C variant. Per a prior analysis, the majority of TCR beta V segments were productive roughly 87% or roughly 30% of the time.

Trimming took 4 bases from V and 3 from J, leaving 6 bases between them. This CDR3 is 11 amino acids long. Germline V gene sequence: CDR1 DFQATT, CDR2 SNEGSKA (reference sequence). Vbeta (60) and Jbeta (13) primers were used in the PCR. Here immunoSEQ multiplex PCR was the method, and the copy in TCRdb shows in-frame clones only, minus some. This table holds over 110,000 clones, around 80% found once. This clone was counted a single time. Its antigen is as yet unknown. The sequencing input was PBMCs. This TCR was recovered from a female donor in good health and CMV-seronegative. The chain is built from TRBV20-1 and TRBJ2-5; the D is unclear. CDR3 bases: TGCAGTGCTATACGCGAAGAGACCCAGTACTTC. Protein product: CSAIREETQYF.